The source of this T cell receptor beta chain is a study of CD8+CD57+ T cells in acquired aplastic anemia. Genomic DNA served as template for TCR beta VDJ and CDR3 profiling. Using its own MiXCR run on the reads, TCRdb lists one record per CDR3 protein. The repertoire holds roughly 200,000 distinct CDR3 sequences, nearly 65% seen once, with approximately 46% in the top ten. Trimming cost V 4 bases and J 0 bases, with 14 bases left between them. This CDR3 comprises 16 residues. Germline V gives CDR1 SGHRS, CDR2 YFSETQ. Sequenced patients had shown CD8+CD57+ cell expansion by flow cytometry. The receptor comes from a human donor with aplastic anemia. Sequenced sample: sorted CD4+, CD8+, or CD8+CD57+ T cells (not recorded which) from PBMCs. The chain recombines TRBV5-1 with TRBJ2-1; D may be TRBD2 (5 bases). CDR3 nucleotide sequence: TGCGCCAGCAGCAGAGAACTAGGGAGCTCCTACAATGAGCAGTTCTTC. This gives the protein CASSRELGSSYNEQFF.